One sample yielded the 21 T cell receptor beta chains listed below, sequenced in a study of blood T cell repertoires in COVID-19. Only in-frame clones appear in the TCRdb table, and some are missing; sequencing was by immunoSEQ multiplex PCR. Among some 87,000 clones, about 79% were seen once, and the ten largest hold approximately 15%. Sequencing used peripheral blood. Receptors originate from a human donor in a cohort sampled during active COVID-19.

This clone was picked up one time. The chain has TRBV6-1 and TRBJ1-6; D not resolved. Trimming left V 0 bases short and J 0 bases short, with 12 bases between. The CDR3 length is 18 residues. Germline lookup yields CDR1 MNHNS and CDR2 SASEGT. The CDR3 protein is CASSEALGFSSYNSPLHF. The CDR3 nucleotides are TGTGCCAGCAGTGAAGCGCTTGGTTTTAGCTCCTATAATTCACCCCTCCACTTT.

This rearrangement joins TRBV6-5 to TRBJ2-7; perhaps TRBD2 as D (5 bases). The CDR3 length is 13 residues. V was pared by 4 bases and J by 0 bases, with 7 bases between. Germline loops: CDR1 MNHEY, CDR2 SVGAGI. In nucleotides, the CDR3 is TGTGCCAGCAGTTTCGGGGTCTCCTACGAGCAGTACTTC. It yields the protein CASSFGVSYEQYF.

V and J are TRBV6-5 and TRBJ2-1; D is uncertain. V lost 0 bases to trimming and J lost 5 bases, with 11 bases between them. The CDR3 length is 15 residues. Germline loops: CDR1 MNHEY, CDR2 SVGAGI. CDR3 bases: TGTGCCAGCAGTTACTCGGCAAACAAAAACAATGAGCAGTTCTTC. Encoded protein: CASSYSANKNNEQFF.

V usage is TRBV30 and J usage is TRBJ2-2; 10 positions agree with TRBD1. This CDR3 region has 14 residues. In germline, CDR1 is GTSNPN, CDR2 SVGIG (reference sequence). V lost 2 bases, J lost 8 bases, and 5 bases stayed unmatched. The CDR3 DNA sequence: TGTGCCTGGAGTTGGGGACAGGGGTTGGGGGAGCTGTTTTTT. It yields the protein CAWSWGQGLGELFF.

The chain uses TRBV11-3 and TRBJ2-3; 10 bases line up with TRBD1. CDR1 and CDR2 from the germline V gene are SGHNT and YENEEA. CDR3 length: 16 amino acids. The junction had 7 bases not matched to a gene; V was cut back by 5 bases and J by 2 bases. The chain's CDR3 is CASSRGTGEITDTQYF. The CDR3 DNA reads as TGTGCCAGCAGCCGCGGGACAGGGGAAATCACAGATACGCAGTATTTT.

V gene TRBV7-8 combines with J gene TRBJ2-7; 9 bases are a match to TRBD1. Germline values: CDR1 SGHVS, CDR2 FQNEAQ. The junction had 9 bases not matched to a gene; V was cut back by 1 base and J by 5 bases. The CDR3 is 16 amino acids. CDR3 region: CASSLGAGTGSHEQYF. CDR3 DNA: TGTGCCAGCAGCTTAGGGGCCGGGACAGGGTCCCACGAGCAGTACTTC. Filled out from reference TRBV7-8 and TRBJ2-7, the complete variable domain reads GAGVSQSPRYKVAKRGQDVALRCDPISGHVSLFWYQQALGQGPEFLTYFQNEAQLDKSGLPSDRFFAERPEGSVSTLKIQRTQQEDSAVYLCASSLGAGTGSHEQYFGPGTRLTVT.

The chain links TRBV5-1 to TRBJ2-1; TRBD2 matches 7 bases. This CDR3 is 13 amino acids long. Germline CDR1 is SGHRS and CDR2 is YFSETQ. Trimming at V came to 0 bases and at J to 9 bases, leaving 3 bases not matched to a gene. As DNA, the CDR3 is TGCGCCAGCAGCTTGGAGCCGGGAGGTGAGCAGTTCTTC. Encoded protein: CASSLEPGGEQFF.

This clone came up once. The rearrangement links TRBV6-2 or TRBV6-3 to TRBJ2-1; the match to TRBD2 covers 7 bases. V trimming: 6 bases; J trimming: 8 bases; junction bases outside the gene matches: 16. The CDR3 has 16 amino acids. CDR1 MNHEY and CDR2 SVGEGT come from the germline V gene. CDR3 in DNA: TGTGCCAGCAGCTCCCCCGGGACTACCCCTTGGGATGAGCAGTTCTTC. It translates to CASSSPGTTPWDEQFF.

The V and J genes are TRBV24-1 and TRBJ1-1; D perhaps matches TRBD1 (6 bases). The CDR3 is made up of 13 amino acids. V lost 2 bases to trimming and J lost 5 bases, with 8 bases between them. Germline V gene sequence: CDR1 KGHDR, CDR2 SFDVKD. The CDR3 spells CATSDYQGTEAFF. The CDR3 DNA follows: TGTGCCACCAGTGATTATCAGGGGACTGAAGCTTTCTTT.

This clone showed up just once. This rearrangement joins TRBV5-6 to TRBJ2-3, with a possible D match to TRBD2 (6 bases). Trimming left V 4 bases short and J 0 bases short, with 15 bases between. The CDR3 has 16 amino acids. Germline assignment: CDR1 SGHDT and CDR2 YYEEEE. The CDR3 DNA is TGTGCCAGCAGCGGGGAGGAGCGGCGGAGCACAGATACGCAGTATTTT. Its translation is CASSGEERRSTDTQYF.

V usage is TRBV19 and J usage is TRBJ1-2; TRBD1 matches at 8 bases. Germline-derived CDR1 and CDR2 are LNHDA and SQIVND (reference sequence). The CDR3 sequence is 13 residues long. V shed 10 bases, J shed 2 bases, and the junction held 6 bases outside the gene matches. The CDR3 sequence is CATDDRGNYGYTF. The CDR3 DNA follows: TGTGCCACCGATGACAGGGGAAACTATGGCTACACCTTC.

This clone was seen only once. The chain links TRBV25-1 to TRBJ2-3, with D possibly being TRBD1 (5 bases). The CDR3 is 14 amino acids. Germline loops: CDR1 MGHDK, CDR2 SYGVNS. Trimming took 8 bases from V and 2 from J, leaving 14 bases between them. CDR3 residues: CASGQQASTDTQYF. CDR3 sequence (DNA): TGTGCCAGCGGGCAACAGGCCTCCACAGATACGCAGTATTTT. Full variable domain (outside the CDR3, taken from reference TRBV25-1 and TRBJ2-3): EADIYQTPRYLVIGTGKKITLECSQTMGHDKMYWYQQDPGMELHLIHYSYGVNSTEKGDLSSESTVSRIRTEHFPLTLESARPSHTSQYLCASGQQASTDTQYFGPGTRLTVL.

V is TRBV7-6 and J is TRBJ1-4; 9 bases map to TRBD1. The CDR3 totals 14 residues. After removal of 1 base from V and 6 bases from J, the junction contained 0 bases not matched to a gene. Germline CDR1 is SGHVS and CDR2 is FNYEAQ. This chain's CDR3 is CASSLGTGDEKLFF. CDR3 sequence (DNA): TGTGCCAGCAGCTTAGGGACAGGGGATGAAAAACTGTTTTTT.

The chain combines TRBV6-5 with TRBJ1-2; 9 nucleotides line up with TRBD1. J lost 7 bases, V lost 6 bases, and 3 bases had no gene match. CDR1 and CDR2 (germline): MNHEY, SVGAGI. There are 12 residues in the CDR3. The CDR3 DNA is TGTGCCAGCAGGACAGGGGGTTCTGGCTACACCTTC. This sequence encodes CASRTGGSGYTF.

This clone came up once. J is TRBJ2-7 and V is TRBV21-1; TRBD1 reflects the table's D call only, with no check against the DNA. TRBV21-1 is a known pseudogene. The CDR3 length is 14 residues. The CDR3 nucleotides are TGTGCCAGCAGCAGAGGACAGGGTTCTAACGAGCAGTACTTC. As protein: CASSRGQGSNEQYF.

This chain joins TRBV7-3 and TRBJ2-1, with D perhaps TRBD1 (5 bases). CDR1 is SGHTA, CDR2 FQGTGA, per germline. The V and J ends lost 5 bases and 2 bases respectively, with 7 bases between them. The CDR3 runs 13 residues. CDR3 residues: CASSLDTYNEQFF. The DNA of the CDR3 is TGTGCCAGCAGCCTGGACACCTACAATGAGCAGTTCTTC.

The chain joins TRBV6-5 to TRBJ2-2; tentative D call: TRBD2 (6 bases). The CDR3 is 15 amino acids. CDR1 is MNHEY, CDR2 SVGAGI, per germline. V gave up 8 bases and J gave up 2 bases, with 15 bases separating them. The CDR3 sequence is CASLGGLGNTGELFF. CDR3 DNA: TGTGCCAGCCTCGGAGGGCTTGGTAACACCGGGGAGCTGTTTTTT.

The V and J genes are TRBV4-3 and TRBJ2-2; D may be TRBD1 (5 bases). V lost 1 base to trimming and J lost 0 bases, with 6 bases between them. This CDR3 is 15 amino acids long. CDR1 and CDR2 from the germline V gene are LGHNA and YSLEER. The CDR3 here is CASSQGGANTGELFF. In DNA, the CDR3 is TGCGCCAGCAGCCAAGGGGGCGCGAACACCGGGGAGCTGTTTTTT.

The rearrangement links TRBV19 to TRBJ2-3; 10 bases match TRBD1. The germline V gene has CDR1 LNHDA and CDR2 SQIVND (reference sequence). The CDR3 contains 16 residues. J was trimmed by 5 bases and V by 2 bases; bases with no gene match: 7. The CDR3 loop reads CASSILWTGGVDTQYF. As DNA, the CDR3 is TGTGCCAGTAGTATACTGTGGACAGGGGGAGTAGATACGCAGTATTTT.

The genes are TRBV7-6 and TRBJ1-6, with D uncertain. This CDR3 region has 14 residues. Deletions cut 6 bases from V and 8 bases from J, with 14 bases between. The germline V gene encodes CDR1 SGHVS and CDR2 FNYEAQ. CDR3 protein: CASSPPGLYSPLHF. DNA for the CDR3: TGTGCCAGCAGTCCTCCGGGTTTGTATTCACCCCTCCACTTT.

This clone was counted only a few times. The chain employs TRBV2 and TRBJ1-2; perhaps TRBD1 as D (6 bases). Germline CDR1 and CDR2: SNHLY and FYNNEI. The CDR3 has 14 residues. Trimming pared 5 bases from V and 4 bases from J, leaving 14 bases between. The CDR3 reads CASSTRGGGYGYTF. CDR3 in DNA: TGTGCCAGCAGTACCAGGGGCGGCGGCTATGGCTACACCTTC.